Listed here is a single TCR beta chain. Its antigen is not known. This record comes from a study of cytomegalovirus exposure and HLA in healthy donors. Both 60 Vbeta primers and 13 Jbeta primers went into the PCR. The data were produced by immunoSEQ multiplex PCR, yet TCRdb's version contains in-frame clones alone and is incomplete. The table lists 40,000 or so clones. Study-level points and caveats: Roughly even sequencing depth across donors was the assumption behind the presence/absence analyses. It was confirmed in vitro that three of the CMV-associated chains were specific for CMV antigens.

The source of this sequence is a male donor in good health and CMV-seronegative. Sequencing used PBMCs.

CDR3 bases: TGTGCCTGGGCGGGACAGGGGCACACTGAAGCTTTCTTT. This codes for CAWAGQGHTEAFF. The chain uses TRBV30 and TRBJ1-1, with 10 bases fitting TRBD1. The CDR3 has 13 residues. Germline assignment: CDR1 GTSNPN and CDR2 SVGIG (reference sequence). V lost 5 bases, J lost 3 bases, and 3 bases stayed unmatched.